Reported below is one T cell receptor beta chain. No antigen is known for it. This CDR3 has 15 amino acids. The germline CDR1 and CDR2 sequences are MNHNY and SVGAGI (reference sequence). The V segment lost 5 bases and the J segment 6 bases; nucleotides outside the gene matches: 8. This record comes from a study of blood T cells in healthy people across ages. At the level of the study: Capturing about one barcoded beta molecule per two T cells was achieved by template switching.

A second PCR, run for 7 to 11 cycles, used a sample-barcoded 5' primer plus a J-beta primer mix. With 12 random nucleotides, a template-switch adaptor tagged each individual cDNA molecule. TCRdb itself ran the 5' RACE reads through MiXCR, one entry per CDR3 protein. The sample records approximately 800,000 distinct CDR3 sequences, approximately 53% being singletons. General study findings and limits: A roughly linear age-dependent decrease characterized TCR beta diversity per million T cells. Whereas aged donors had fewer naive CD4+ cells, long-lived donors had more of them and higher diversity.

This chain connects TRBV6-6 to TRBJ2-4, with TRBD1 matching over 9 bases. The source material was blood. This sequence was found in a man aged 35 to 55 in good health. CDR3 sequence reads: CASSQTGGRGNIQYF. The CDR3 DNA reads TGTGCCAGCAGTCAGACAGGGGGAAGGGGAAACATTCAGTACTTC.